The 26 T cell receptor beta chains in this list originate from one sample, sequenced in a study of T cell responses to AZD1222 COVID-19 vaccine. TCRdb keeps only in-frame clones here, not all; method: immunoSEQ multiplex PCR. Of some 200,000 clones listed, about nine tenths are singletons. Here the sequenced sample was peripheral blood, taken on day 0 of AZD1222 vaccination. These receptors came from an adult in good health.

The rearrangement links TRBV5-5 to TRBJ1-1, with D unresolved. Trimming shortened V by 4 bases and J by 0 bases, and 13 bases separated the two germline ends. Germline values: CDR1 SGHKS, CDR2 YYEKEE (reference sequence). CDR3 length: 15 residues. This CDR3 is CASSLVGGMNTEAFF. The CDR3 coding sequence is TGTGCCAGCAGCCTCGTCGGAGGGATGAACACTGAAGCTTTCTTT.

The V and J genes are TRBV29-1 and TRBJ2-5; maybe TRBD1 (7 bases). V lost 6 bases to trimming and J lost 1 base, with 12 bases between them. This CDR3 is built from 13 residues. The germline CDR1 and CDR2 sequences are SQVTM and ANQGSEA. CDR3 amino acids: CSVGGTVQETQYF. The DNA for the CDR3 is TGCAGCGTCGGAGGGACAGTCCAAGAGACCCAGTACTTC.

This clone was seen just once. This chain links TRBV24-1 with TRBJ2-3, with TRBD2 matching over 7 bases. This CDR3 is 15 amino acids long. The V and J ends lost 2 bases and 4 bases, in that order; junction bases with no gene match: 5. Germline-derived CDR1 and CDR2 are KGHDR and SFDVKD. The CDR3 DNA reads TGTGCCACCAGTGATTGGGGGGGGTCGGCAGATACGCAGTATTTT. Translating gives CATSDWGGSADTQYF.

V usage is TRBV9 and J usage is TRBJ2-7; D may match TRBD1 or TRBD2 (5 bases each). Germline V gene sequence: CDR1 SGDLS, CDR2 YYNGEE. V gave up 0 bases and J gave up 3 bases, with 13 bases separating them. This CDR3 is 15 amino acids long. The CDR3 DNA follows: TGTGCCAGCAGCGTAGTGGGGGAGACTTTCTACGAGCAGTACTTC. This codes for CASSVVGETFYEQYF.

The genes are TRBV5-6 and TRBJ1-6, with no clear D. The germline V gene has CDR1 SGHDT and CDR2 YYEEEE. With 4 bases removed from V and 6 bases from J, the gap between germline ends came to 5 bases. The CDR3 consists of 12 residues. Here the CDR3 DNA reads TGTGCCAGCAGCCCCCGTAATTCACCCCTCCACTTT. Protein sequence: CASSPRNSPLHF.

The chain is built from TRBV5-4 and TRBJ2-3; D not resolved. The CDR3 has 15 residues. Trimming removed 4 bases from V and 0 bases from J, with 12 bases in between. Germline lookup yields CDR1 SGHNT and CDR2 YYREEE (reference sequence). CDR3 residues: CASSPEPGSTDTQYF. The CDR3 region has the DNA TGTGCCAGCAGCCCCGAGCCTGGGAGCACAGATACGCAGTATTTT.

This chain links TRBV19 with TRBJ1-5; TRBD1 matches 7 bases. There are 17 residues in the CDR3. Germline V lookup: CDR1 LNHDA, CDR2 SQIVND (reference sequence). Unmatched junction bases numbered 8, after V lost 3 bases and J lost 0 bases. In nucleotides, the CDR3 is TGTGCCAGTAGTATTGGCCAGGGGGACTATAGCAATCAGCCCCAGCATTTT. Translation: CASSIGQGDYSNQPQHF.

J is TRBJ1-2 and V is TRBV5-5; D gene ambiguous. The V gene lost 1 base and the J gene lost 0 bases, with 10 bases spanning the gap. Germline lookup yields CDR1 SGHKS and CDR2 YYEKEE (reference sequence). The CDR3 is 15 residues long. The CDR3: CASSLLVDSNYGYTF. The DNA of the CDR3 is TGTGCCAGCAGCTTGTTGGTCGACTCTAACTATGGCTACACCTTC.

This CDR3 reads CASSSRLAGGRETQYF. Written as DNA, the CDR3 is TGCGCCAGCAGCTCGAGACTAGCGGGAGGGCGGGAGACCCAGTACTTC. The V and J genes are TRBV5-1 and TRBJ2-5; TRBD2 matches 14 bases. Trimming took 3 bases from V and 5 from J; bases not matched to a gene: 6. The CDR3 is 16 amino acids. Germline-derived CDR1 and CDR2 are SGHRS and YFSETQ.

The gene calls are TRBV5-8 and TRBJ2-2, with TRBD1 matching 10 bases. V shed 5 bases, J shed 6 bases, and the junction held 7 bases outside the gene matches. The CDR3 contains 15 residues. Germline lookup yields CDR1 SGHTS and CDR2 YDEGEE. CDR3 amino acids: CASRPGQGYAGELFF. The CDR3 DNA follows: TGTGCCAGCAGACCGGGACAGGGGTACGCCGGGGAGCTGTTTTTT.

The J gene is TRBJ2-6, the V gene TRBV7-3, with D uncertain. The CDR3 totals 15 residues. Trimming left V 2 bases short and J 4 bases short, with 9 bases between. CDR1 and CDR2 (germline): SGHTA, FQGTGA. The CDR3 spells CASSLALLGANVLTF. DNA of the CDR3: TGTGCCAGCAGCTTAGCTTTGCTGGGGGCCAACGTCCTGACTTTC.

The chain is built from TRBV2 and TRBJ1-5; 7 bases line up with TRBD1. The germline gives CDR1 SNHLY, CDR2 FYNNEI. The J segment lost 5 bases and the V segment lost 5 bases, leaving 12 bases of the junction unmatched. The CDR3 is 16 residues long. The CDR3 reads CASSTRVTGVYQPQHF. CDR3 bases: TGTGCCAGCAGTACTCGGGTAACAGGGGTCTATCAGCCCCAGCATTTT.

The chain uses TRBV27 and TRBJ1-5, with D tentatively TRBD1 (6 bases). This CDR3 is built from 15 residues. Germline V gene sequence: CDR1 MNHEY, CDR2 SMNVEV (reference sequence). V was trimmed by 3 bases and J by 2 bases, leaving 11 bases between them. The CDR3, as DNA: TGTGCCAGCAGTTTTGATCCAGGGGGCAATCAGCCCCAGCATTTT. This codes for CASSFDPGGNQPQHF.

The chain uses TRBV29-1 and TRBJ2-3; 11 nucleotides match TRBD2. The CDR3 contains 16 residues. The germline gives CDR1 SQVTM, CDR2 ANQGSEA. V dropped 6 bases and J dropped 0; count of bases not matched to a gene: 8. In nucleotides, the CDR3 is TGCAGCGTGGCTGGGACTAGCGGTTCAAGCACAGATACGCAGTATTTT. As protein: CSVAGTSGSSTDTQYF.

This clone was observed a handful of times. The rearrangement joins TRBV7-2 to TRBJ2-1; D call uncertain. This CDR3 region has 16 residues. Trimming stripped 2 bases from V and 0 bases from J, with 11 bases between. Germline assignment: CDR1 SGHTA and CDR2 FQGNSA. Here the CDR3 reads CASSLWAASSYNEQFF. The CDR3 bases are TGTGCCAGCAGCTTATGGGCGGCGAGCTCCTACAATGAGCAGTTCTTC.

The chain combines TRBV6-5 with TRBJ1-3; D not certain. The V gene's germline CDR1 is MNHEY and CDR2 SVGAGI. CDR3 length: 14 amino acids. V was pared by 6 bases and J by 4 bases, with 13 bases between. This CDR3 reads CASRSPTPGNTIYF. The CDR3, as DNA: TGTGCCAGCAGGTCCCCCACTCCAGGAAACACCATATATTTT.

The chain recombines TRBV6-5 with TRBJ2-1; D possibly corresponds to TRBD2 (5 bases). Germline V lookup: CDR1 MNHEY, CDR2 SVGAGI. The CDR3 spans 14 residues. V lost 7 bases and J 3 bases, leaving 13 bases between the germline ends. CDR3 region: CASIKSGDYNEQFF. DNA for the CDR3: TGTGCCAGCATAAAAAGCGGAGACTACAATGAGCAGTTCTTC.

This chain joins TRBV27 and TRBJ1-2; a weak D match, TRBD1 (5 bases). V was trimmed by 3 bases and J by 4 bases, leaving 9 bases between them. Looked up from germline, CDR1 is MNHEY and CDR2 is SMNVEV (reference sequence). This CDR3 region has 13 residues. The CDR3 reads CASSFQGSYGYTF. The CDR3 coding sequence is TGTGCCAGCAGTTTTCAGGGCAGCTATGGCTACACCTTC.

The chain links TRBV23-1 to TRBJ1-6; TRBD1 matches at 9 bases. TRBV23-1 is known as an ORF, though its function is uncertain. The CDR3 length is 15 residues. Losses at the gene ends were 10 bases for V and 9 bases for J; bases not matched to a gene: 13. The CDR3 DNA sequence: TGCGCCACCTTCCACCCGGGACAGGGAGGTTCACCCCTCCACTTT. Protein: CATFHPGQGGSPLHF.

The chain is built from TRBV9 and TRBJ2-2; D is possibly TRBD1 or TRBD2 (5 bases each). The CDR3 runs to 13 residues. V lost 7 bases and J lost 6, with 13 bases in between. Germline V gene sequence: CDR1 SGDLS, CDR2 YYNGEE. CDR3 in amino acids: CASDKVGAGELFF. For the CDR3, the DNA is TGTGCCAGCGATAAGGTGGGGGCCGGGGAGCTGTTTTTT. Combining the CDR3 with reference TRBV9 and TRBJ2-2 gives the whole variable domain DSGVTQTPKHLITATGQRVTLRCSPRSGDLSVYWYQQSLDQGLQFLIQYYNGEERAKGNILERFSAQQFPDLHSELNLSSLELGDSALYFCASDKVGAGELFFGEGSRLTVL.

In this sample, this clone turned up once. The V gene is TRBV4-3, the J gene TRBJ2-7, with D possibly TRBD2 on 7 matching bases. Trimming removed 0 bases from V and 0 bases from J, with 12 bases in between. The CDR3 consists of 16 residues. CDR1 is LGHNA, CDR2 YSLEER, per germline. The CDR3 protein is CASSQDVAGASYEQYF. The CDR3 region has the DNA TGCGCCAGCAGCCAAGACGTTGCGGGGGCCTCCTACGAGCAGTACTTC.

The rearrangement links TRBV9 to TRBJ2-7; 7 bases are shared with TRBD1. Germline CDR1 and CDR2: SGDLS and YYNGEE. This CDR3 is 15 amino acids long. V shed 4 bases, J shed 0 bases, and the junction held 7 bases outside the gene matches. DNA for the CDR3: TGTGCCAGCAGCACCACGGGACAGCCCTCCTACGAGCAGTACTTC. It specifies CASSTTGQPSYEQYF. Supplemented by reference TRBV9 and TRBJ2-7, the full variable domain reads DSGVTQTPKHLITATGQRVTLRCSPRSGDLSVYWYQQSLDQGLQFLIQYYNGEERAKGNILERFSAQQFPDLHSELNLSSLELGDSALYFCASSTTGQPSYEQYFGPGTRLTVT.

The rearrangement uses TRBV7-9 and TRBJ1-3; TRBD1 might be the D (5 bases). The V gene lost 2 bases and the J gene lost 2 bases, with 13 bases spanning the gap. CDR1 and CDR2 (germline): SEHNR, FQNEAQ (reference sequence). The CDR3 has 16 amino acids. Here the CDR3 DNA reads TGTGCCAGCAGCTTACGGGGGTCTGTACCTGGAAACACCATATATTTT. Translation: CASSLRGSVPGNTIYF. Combining the CDR3 with reference TRBV7-9 and TRBJ1-3 gives the whole variable domain DTGVSQNPRHKITKRGQNVTFRCDPISEHNRLYWYRQTLGQGPEFLTYFQNEAQLEKSRLLSDRFSAERPKGSFSTLEIQRTEQGDSAMYLCASSLRGSVPGNTIYFGEGSWLTVV.

A single count supports this clone. The chain is built from TRBV21-1 and TRBJ1-2; TRBD1 was called by the table and not checked on the DNA. TRBV21-1 is tagged as a pseudogene. This CDR3 is 18 amino acids long. The CDR3 sequence: CASNKVRVNRGRSYGYTF. The CDR3 DNA reads TGTGCCAGCAATAAAGTGAGGGTTAACAGGGGCAGGAGCTATGGCTACACCTTC.

The rearrangement joins TRBV7-9 to TRBJ2-7; 12 bases line up with TRBD2. This CDR3 spans 19 amino acids. The V segment lost 5 bases and the J segment 7 bases; nucleotides outside the gene matches: 21. Germline CDR1 and CDR2: SEHNR and FQNEAQ (reference sequence). Here the CDR3 DNA reads TGTGCCAGCAGCCCCCGTGACCTAGCGGGAGGGAGATGGGTGCGGGAGCAGTACTTC. This encodes CASSPRDLAGGRWVREQYF.

J is TRBJ2-5 and V is TRBV28; the D is unclear. Germline assignment: CDR1 MDHEN and CDR2 SYDVKM. V dropped 2 bases and J dropped 4 bases, with 5 bases sitting between them. The CDR3 is 12 residues long. CDR3 amino acids: CASSLVRETQYF. In DNA form, the CDR3 reads TGTGCCAGCAGTTTAGTCAGAGAGACCCAGTACTTC.